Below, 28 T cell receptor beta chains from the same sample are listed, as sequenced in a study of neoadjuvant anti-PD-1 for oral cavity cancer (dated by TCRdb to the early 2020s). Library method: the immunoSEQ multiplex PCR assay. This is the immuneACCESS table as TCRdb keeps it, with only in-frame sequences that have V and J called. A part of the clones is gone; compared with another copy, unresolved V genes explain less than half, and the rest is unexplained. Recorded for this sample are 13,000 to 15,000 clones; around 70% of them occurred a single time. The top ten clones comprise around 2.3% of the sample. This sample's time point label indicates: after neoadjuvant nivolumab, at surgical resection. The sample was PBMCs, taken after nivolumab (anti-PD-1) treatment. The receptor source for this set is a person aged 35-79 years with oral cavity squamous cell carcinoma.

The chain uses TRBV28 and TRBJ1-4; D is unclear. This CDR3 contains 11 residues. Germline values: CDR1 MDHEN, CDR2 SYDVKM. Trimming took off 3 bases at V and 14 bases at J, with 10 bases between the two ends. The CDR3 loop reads CASSFPGSLFF. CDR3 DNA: TGTGCCAGCAGTTTCCCCGGGAGTCTGTTTTTT.

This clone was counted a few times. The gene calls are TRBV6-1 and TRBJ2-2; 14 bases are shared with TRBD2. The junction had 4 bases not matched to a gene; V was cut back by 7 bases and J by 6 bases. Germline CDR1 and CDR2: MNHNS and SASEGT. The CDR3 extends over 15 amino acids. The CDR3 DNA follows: TGTGCCAGCACCCGACTAGCGGGAGGGCCCGGGGAGCTGTTTTTT. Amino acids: CASTRLAGGPGELFF.

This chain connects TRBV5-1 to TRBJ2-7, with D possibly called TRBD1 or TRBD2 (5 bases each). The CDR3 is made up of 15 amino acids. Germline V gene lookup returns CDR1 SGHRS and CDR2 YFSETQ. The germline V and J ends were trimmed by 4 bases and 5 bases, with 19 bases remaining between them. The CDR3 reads CASSQGPQGADEQYF. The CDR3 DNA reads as TGCGCCAGCAGCCAAGGACCGCAGGGAGCCGACGAGCAGTACTTC.

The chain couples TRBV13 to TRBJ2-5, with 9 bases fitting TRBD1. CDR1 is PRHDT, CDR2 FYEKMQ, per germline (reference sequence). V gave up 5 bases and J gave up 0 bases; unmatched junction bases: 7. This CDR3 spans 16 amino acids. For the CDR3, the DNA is TGTGCCAGCAGCGTGGGGACAGGGTATTACCAAGAGACCCAGTACTTC. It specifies CASSVGTGYYQETQYF.

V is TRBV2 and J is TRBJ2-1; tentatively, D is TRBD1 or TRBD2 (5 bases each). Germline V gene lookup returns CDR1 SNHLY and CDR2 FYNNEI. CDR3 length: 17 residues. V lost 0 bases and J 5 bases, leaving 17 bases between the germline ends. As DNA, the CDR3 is TGTGCCAGCAGTGAAGCGCCGGGACGTTTGACAGACAATGAGCAGTTCTTC. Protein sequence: CASSEAPGRLTDNEQFF. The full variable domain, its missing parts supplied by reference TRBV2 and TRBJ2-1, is EPEVTQTPSHQVTQMGQEVILRCVPISNHLYFYWYRQILGQKVEFLVSFYNNEISEKSEIFDDQFSVERPDGSNFTLKIRSTKLEDSAMYFCASSEAPGRLTDNEQFFGPGTRLTVL.

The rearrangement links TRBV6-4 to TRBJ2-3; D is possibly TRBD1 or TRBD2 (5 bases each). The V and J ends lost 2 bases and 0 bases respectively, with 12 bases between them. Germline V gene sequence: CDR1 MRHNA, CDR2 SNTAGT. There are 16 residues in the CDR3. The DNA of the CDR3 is TGTGCCAGCAGTGACGGGGGAGATTCTAGCACAGATACGCAGTATTTT. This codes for CASSDGGDSSTDTQYF.

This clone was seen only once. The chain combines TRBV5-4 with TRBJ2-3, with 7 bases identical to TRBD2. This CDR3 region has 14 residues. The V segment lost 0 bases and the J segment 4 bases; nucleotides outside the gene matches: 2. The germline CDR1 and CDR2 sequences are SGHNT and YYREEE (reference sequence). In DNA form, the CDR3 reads TGTGCCAGCAGCTTGGGAGCGGGATCAGATACGCAGTATTTT. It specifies CASSLGAGSDTQYF.

CDR3 in DNA: TGTGCCAGCAGACCCGGGACAGGGGGCTACGAGCAGTACTTC. It codes for CASRPGTGGYEQYF. The gene calls are TRBV6-5 and TRBJ2-7; 11 nucleotides match TRBD1. V gave up 6 bases and J gave up 3 bases; unmatched junction bases: 4. The CDR3 spans 14 residues. Germline assignment: CDR1 MNHEY and CDR2 SVGAGI.

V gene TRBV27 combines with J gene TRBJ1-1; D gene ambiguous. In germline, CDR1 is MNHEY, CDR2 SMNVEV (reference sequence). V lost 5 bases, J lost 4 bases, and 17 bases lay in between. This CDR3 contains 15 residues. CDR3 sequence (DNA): TGTGCCAGCAGTCCCCCAGCGGCCGGCTTCACTGAAGCTTTCTTT. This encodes CASSPPAAGFTEAFF.

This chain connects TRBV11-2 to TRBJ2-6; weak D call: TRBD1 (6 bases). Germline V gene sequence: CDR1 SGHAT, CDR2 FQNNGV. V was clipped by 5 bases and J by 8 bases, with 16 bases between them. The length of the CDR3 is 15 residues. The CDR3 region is CASSHGQRRSNVLTF. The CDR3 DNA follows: TGTGCCAGCAGCCATGGACAGAGGAGGTCCAACGTCCTGACTTTC.

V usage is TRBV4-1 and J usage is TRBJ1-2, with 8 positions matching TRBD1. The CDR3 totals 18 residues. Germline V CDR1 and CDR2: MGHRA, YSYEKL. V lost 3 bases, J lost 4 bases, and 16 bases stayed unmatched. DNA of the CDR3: TGCGCCAGCAGCCATTCAGACCGGGACAGGAGAGGCGCCTATGGCTACACCTTC. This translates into CASSHSDRDRRGAYGYTF.

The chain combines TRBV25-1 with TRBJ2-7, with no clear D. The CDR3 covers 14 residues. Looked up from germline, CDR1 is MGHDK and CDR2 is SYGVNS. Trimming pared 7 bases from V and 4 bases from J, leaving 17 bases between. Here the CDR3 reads CASTPPGPRYEQYF. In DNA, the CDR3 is TGTGCCAGCACCCCACCGGGCCCCCGATACGAGCAGTACTTC.

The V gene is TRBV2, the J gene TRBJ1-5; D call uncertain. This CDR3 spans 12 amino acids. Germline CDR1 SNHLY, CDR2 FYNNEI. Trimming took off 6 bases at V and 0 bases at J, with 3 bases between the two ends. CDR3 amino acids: CASRDSNQPQHF. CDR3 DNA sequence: TGTGCCAGCAGGGATAGCAATCAGCCCCAGCATTTT.

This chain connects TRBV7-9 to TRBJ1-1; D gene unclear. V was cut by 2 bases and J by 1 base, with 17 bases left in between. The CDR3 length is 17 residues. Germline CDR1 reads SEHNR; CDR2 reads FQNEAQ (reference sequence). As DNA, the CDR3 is TGTGCCAGCAGCTTATACAGAAACCCTTCACGGAACACTGAAGCTTTCTTT. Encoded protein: CASSLYRNPSRNTEAFF.

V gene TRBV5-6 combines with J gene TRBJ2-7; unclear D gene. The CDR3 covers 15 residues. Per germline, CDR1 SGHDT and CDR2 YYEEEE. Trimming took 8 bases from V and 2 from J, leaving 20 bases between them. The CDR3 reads CASLQARRIAYEQYF. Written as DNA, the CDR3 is TGTGCCAGTCTACAAGCACGGCGAATTGCCTACGAGCAGTACTTC.

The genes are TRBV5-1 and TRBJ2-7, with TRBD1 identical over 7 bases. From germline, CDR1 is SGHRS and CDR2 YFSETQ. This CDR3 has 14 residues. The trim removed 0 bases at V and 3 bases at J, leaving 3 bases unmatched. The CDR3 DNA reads TGCGCCAGCAGCTTGGGGTACAGGGGCTACGAGCAGTACTTC. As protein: CASSLGYRGYEQYF.

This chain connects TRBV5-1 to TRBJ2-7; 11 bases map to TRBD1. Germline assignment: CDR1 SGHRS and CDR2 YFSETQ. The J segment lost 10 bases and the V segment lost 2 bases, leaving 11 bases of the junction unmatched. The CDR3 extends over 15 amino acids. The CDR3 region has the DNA TGCGCCAGCAGCTTTGGTCCAGGACAGGGGGCGGTTCAGTACTTC. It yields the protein CASSFGPGQGAVQYF.

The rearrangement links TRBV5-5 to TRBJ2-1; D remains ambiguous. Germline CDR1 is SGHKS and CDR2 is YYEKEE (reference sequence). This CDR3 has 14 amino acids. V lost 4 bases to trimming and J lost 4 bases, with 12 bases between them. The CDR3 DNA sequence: TGTGCCAGCAGCGCCAAACAACCTTACAATGAGCAGTTCTTC. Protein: CASSAKQPYNEQFF.

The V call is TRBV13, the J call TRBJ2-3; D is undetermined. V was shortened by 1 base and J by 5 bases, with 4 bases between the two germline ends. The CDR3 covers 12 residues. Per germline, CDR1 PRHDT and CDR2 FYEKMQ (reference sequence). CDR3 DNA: TGTGCCAGCAGCTTAGTGAGAGATACGCAGTATTTT. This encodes CASSLVRDTQYF.

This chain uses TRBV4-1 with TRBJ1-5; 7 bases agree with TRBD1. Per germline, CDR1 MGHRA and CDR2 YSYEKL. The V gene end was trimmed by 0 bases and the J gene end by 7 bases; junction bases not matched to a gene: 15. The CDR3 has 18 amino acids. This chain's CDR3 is CASSQELGGGFGNQPQHF. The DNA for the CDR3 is TGCGCCAGCAGCCAAGAGTTAGGGGGCGGTTTCGGGAACCAGCCCCAGCATTTT.

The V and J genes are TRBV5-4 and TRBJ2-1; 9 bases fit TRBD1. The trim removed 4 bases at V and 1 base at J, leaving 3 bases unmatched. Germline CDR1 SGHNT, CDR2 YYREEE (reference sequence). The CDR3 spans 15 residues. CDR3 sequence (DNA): TGTGCCAGCAGCGAGGGACAGGGATCCTACAATGAGCAGTTCTTC. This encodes CASSEGQGSYNEQFF.

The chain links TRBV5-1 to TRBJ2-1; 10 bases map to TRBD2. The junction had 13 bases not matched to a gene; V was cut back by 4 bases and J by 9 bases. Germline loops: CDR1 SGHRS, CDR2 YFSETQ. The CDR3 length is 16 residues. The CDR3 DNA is TGCGCCAGCAGCCCTATTACTAGCGGGGCTTCGGGTGAGCAGTTCTTC. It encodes CASSPITSGASGEQFF.

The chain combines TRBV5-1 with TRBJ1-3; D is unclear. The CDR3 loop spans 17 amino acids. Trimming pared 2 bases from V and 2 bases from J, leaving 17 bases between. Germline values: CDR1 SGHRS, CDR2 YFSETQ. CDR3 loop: CASSFGSRGKAGNTIYF. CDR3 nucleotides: TGCGCCAGCAGCTTTGGAAGCAGAGGGAAGGCTGGAAACACCATATATTTT. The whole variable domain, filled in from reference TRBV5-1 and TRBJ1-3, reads KAGVTQTPRYLIKTRGQQVTLSCSPISGHRSVSWYQQTPGQGLQFLFEYFSETQRNKGNFPGRFSGRQFSNSRSEMNVSTLELGDSALYLCASSFGSRGKAGNTIYFGEGSWLTVV.

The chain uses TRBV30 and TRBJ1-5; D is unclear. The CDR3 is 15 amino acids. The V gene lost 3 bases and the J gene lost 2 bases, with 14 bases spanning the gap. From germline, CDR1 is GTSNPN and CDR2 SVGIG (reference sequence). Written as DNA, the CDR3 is TGTGCCTGGAGGCCGGGTCAGTCAGGCAATCAGCCCCAGCATTTT. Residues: CAWRPGQSGNQPQHF.

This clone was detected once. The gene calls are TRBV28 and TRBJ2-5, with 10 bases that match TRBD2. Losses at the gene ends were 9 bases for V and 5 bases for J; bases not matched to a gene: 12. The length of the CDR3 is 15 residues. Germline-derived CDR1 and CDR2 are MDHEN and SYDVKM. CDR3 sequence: CASLTPSGSGETQYF. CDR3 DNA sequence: TGTGCCAGTCTCACACCTAGCGGGAGTGGGGAGACCCAGTACTTC.

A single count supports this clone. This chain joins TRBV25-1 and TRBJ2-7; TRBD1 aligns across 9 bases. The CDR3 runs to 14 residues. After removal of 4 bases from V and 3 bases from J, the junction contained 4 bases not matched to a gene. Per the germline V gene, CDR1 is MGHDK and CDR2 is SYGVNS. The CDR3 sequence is CASSGDRANYEQYF. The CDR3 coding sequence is TGTGCCAGCAGTGGGGACAGGGCTAACTACGAGCAGTACTTC.

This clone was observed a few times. The CDR3: CASSKLQGYYGYTF. CDR3 nucleotides: TGTGCCAGCAGCAAATTGCAGGGATACTATGGCTACACCTTC. The V and J genes are TRBV21-1 and TRBJ1-2; TRBD1, the D gene given by the table, was not confirmed from the DNA. TRBV21-1 is termed a pseudogene. The CDR3 has 14 residues.

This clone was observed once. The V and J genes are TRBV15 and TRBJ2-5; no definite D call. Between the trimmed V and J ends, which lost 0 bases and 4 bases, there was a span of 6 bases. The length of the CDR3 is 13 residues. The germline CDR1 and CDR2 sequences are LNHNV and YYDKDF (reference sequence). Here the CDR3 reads CATSRDLGETQYF. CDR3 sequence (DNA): TGTGCCACCAGCAGAGATCTAGGAGAGACCCAGTACTTC.